Presented here are 26 T cell receptor beta chains from one specimen sequenced in a study of cytomegalovirus exposure and HLA in healthy donors. The PCR ran on 60 Vbeta and 13 Jbeta primers. TCRdb keeps only in-frame clones here, not all; method: immunoSEQ multiplex PCR. This sample has under 95,000 clones, with around 75% found just once. Source material: PBMCs. The receptors shown here come from a man aged 35 to 55 in good health and CMV-seronegative.

This clone was counted only a few times. The rearrangement joins TRBV18 to TRBJ2-3, with D perhaps matching TRBD1 (6 bases). The V gene's germline CDR1 is KGHSH and CDR2 LQKENI. The CDR3 runs to 17 residues. V lost 4 bases to trimming and J lost 0 bases, with 17 bases between them. The DNA for the CDR3 is TGTGCCAGCTCACTAATTCGATCAGGGGCTAGCACAGATACGCAGTATTTT. As protein: CASSLIRSGASTDTQYF.

The V and J genes are TRBV5-6 and TRBJ2-7; 8 nucleotides agree with TRBD1. The trim removed 1 base at V and 3 bases at J, leaving 3 bases unmatched. Germline V CDR1 and CDR2: SGHDT, YYEEEE. CDR3 length equals 14 residues. The CDR3 reads CASSLLTGGYEQYF. Written as DNA, the CDR3 is TGTGCCAGCAGCTTGCTAACAGGGGGCTACGAGCAGTACTTC.

With regard to this clone: An end of the junction differs from the germline gene, which may be a read error. V is TRBV27 and J is TRBJ2-7; D is undetermined. This CDR3 is 13 amino acids long. CDR1 is MNHEY and CDR2 is SMNVEV in the germline V gene (reference sequence). CDR3 coding DNA: TGTACCAGCAGTTCCCCAGGTTTCTACGAGCAGTACTTC. Its translation is CTSSSPGFYEQYF.

This clone was found a few times. This rearrangement joins TRBV6-1 to TRBJ1-3; unclear D gene. The ends were cut back, 2 bases at V and 4 bases at J, with 3 bases in the middle. The germline V gene encodes CDR1 MNHNS and CDR2 SASEGT. The CDR3 is made up of 12 amino acids. This CDR3 is CASSERGNTIYF. CDR3 DNA sequence: TGTGCCAGCAGTGAACGGGGAAACACCATATATTTT.

In DNA form, the CDR3 reads TGTGCCAGCAGTGACTCCTTGAACTACAGGAAGACCCAGTACTTC. Amino acid sequence: CASSDSLNYRKTQYF. The chain combines TRBV6-1 with TRBJ2-5; D may be TRBD1 (5 bases). This CDR3 region has 15 residues. V lost 3 bases and J lost 6, with 17 bases in between. CDR1 and CDR2 from the germline V gene are MNHNS and SASEGT.

The chain recombines TRBV5-6 with TRBJ2-7, with D maybe TRBD1 (5 bases). This CDR3 contains 12 residues. Germline V gene lookup returns CDR1 SGHDT and CDR2 YYEEEE. V was clipped by 1 base and J by 5 bases, with 7 bases between them. CDR3 sequence reads: CASSLRGHEQYF. The CDR3 DNA sequence: TGTGCCAGCAGCTTGAGGGGCCACGAGCAGTACTTC.

This clone appeared once. CDR3 coding DNA: TGTGCCAGCAGCGCCGGACTAGCGGGGCGAGAGCAGTACTTC. Translation: CASSAGLAGREQYF. The gene calls are TRBV9 and TRBJ2-7; 12 bases agree with TRBD2. Germline values: CDR1 SGDLS, CDR2 YYNGEE. Trimming cost V 3 bases and J 7 bases; bases outside gene matches: 5. The CDR3 spans 14 residues.

V and J are TRBV10-1 and TRBJ2-7; TRBD2 aligns across 7 bases. With 2 bases clipped from V and 3 bases from J, the junction kept 10 bases outside the gene matches. The CDR3 is 16 amino acids. Per the germline V gene, CDR1 is WNHNN and CDR2 is SYGVQD (reference sequence). The CDR3 nucleotides are TGCGCCAGCAGTGAGGTTGTGGGAGGGCAGATCTACGAGCAGTACTTC. It is translated as CASSEVVGGQIYEQYF.

In nucleotides, the CDR3 is TGTGCCAGCAGCATGACTAGCGTAAACTACGAGCAGTACTTC. Translation: CASSMTSVNYEQYF. This chain connects TRBV5-4 to TRBJ2-7; 8 nucleotides match TRBD2. V was pared by 4 bases and J by 3 bases, with 6 bases of the junction left unmatched. The CDR3 sequence is 14 residues long. CDR1 and CDR2 (germline): SGHNT, YYREEE (reference sequence). Complete variable domain (other parts from reference TRBV5-4 and TRBJ2-7): ETGVTQSPTHLIKTRGQQVTLRCSSQSGHNTVSWYQQALGQGPQFIFQYYREEENGRGNFPPRFSGLQFPNYSSELNVNALELDDSALYLCASSMTSVNYEQYFGPGTRLTVT.

The chain links TRBV5-4 to TRBJ2-3; 8 nucleotides align to TRBD2. V was pared by 1 base and J by 0 bases, with 4 bases of the junction left unmatched. CDR1 is SGHNT and CDR2 is YYREEE in the germline V gene (reference sequence). The CDR3 runs 16 residues. The CDR3 DNA follows: TGTGCCAGCAGCTTGCGACGCGGGGGGAGCACAGATACGCAGTATTTT. It yields the protein CASSLRRGGSTDTQYF.

This clone appeared once. This chain links TRBV19 with TRBJ2-5, with 7 bases that match TRBD2. Germline loops: CDR1 LNHDA, CDR2 SQIVND (reference sequence). With V trimmed by 3 bases and J by 4 bases, 8 bases remained unmatched. The CDR3 is 15 amino acids. CDR3 DNA: TGTGCCAGTAGTATCCTCGGGAGGTCCAGAGAGACCCAGTACTTC. As protein: CASSILGRSRETQYF.

The chain carries TRBV18 and TRBJ2-7; D unclear. The CDR3 sequence is 13 residues long. The V end was cut by 2 bases, the J end by 5 bases, with 10 bases between. CDR1 is KGHSH, CDR2 LQKENI, per germline. CDR3 in DNA: TGTGCCAGCTCACCAATGAATGAGAACGAGCAGTACTTC. Translating it yields CASSPMNENEQYF.

The V call is TRBV29-1, the J call TRBJ2-2; 12 positions agree with TRBD2. Germline-derived CDR1 and CDR2 are SQVTM and ANQGSEA. J was trimmed by 5 bases and V by 6 bases; bases with no gene match: 4. This CDR3 is built from 14 residues. The CDR3 region is CSVTTSGSTGELFF. The DNA of the CDR3 is TGCAGCGTGACGACTAGCGGGAGTACCGGGGAGCTGTTTTTT.

The rearrangement joins TRBV5-4 to TRBJ2-7, with D possibly TRBD2 on 5 matching bases. V lost 2 bases, J lost 6 bases, and 9 bases lay in between. CDR1 SGHNT and CDR2 YYREEE come from the germline V gene (reference sequence). This CDR3 contains 12 residues. The CDR3 loop reads CASSFGLAEQYF. The CDR3 region has the DNA TGTGCCAGCAGCTTCGGGCTAGCCGAGCAGTACTTC.

This clone has just one count. The rearrangement links TRBV28 to TRBJ1-1; D ambiguous. Trimming pared 6 bases from V and 3 bases from J, leaving 8 bases between. CDR3 length: 12 residues. CDR1 is MDHEN, CDR2 SYDVKM, per germline. As DNA, the CDR3 is TGTGCCAGCAGCCTTAGCTACACTGAAGCTTTCTTT. Amino acids: CASSLSYTEAFF.

The chain uses TRBV6-1 and TRBJ2-7, with D perhaps matching TRBD2 (5 bases). The V gene lost 7 bases and the J gene lost 2 bases, with 12 bases spanning the gap. CDR1 is MNHNS and CDR2 is SASEGT in the germline V gene. The CDR3 length is 13 residues. In DNA form, the CDR3 reads TGTGCCAGCACAAGGGAGTTGGCCTACGAGCAGTACTTC. Translating gives CASTRELAYEQYF.

J is TRBJ2-1 and V is TRBV7-9; 12 positions match TRBD2. Germline CDR1 and CDR2: SEHNR and FQNEAQ (reference sequence). With 5 bases clipped from V and 6 bases from J, the junction kept 5 bases outside the gene matches. This CDR3 region has 15 residues. CDR3 region: CASSRGLAGFNEQFF. CDR3 in DNA: TGTGCCAGCAGCCGAGGACTAGCGGGGTTCAATGAGCAGTTCTTC.

The V gene is TRBV2, the J gene TRBJ2-1; 10 bases match TRBD1. V dropped 5 bases and J dropped 0; count of bases not matched to a gene: 4. CDR1 is SNHLY and CDR2 is FYNNEI in the germline V gene. There are 16 residues in the CDR3. In DNA form, the CDR3 reads TGTGCCAGCAGTTGGACAGGGGGGGGCTCCTACAATGAGCAGTTCTTC. Amino acid sequence: CASSWTGGGSYNEQFF.

V is TRBV28 and J is TRBJ1-4; D remains ambiguous. V was shortened by 6 bases and J by 8 bases, with 4 bases between the two germline ends. The CDR3 is 10 residues long. CDR1 and CDR2 (germline): MDHEN, SYDVKM. CDR3 DNA sequence: TGTGCCAGCAGAGAGGAAAAACTGTTTTTT. This sequence encodes CASREEKLFF.

V gene TRBV4-1 combines with J gene TRBJ1-1; no reliable D call. The CDR3 loop spans 16 amino acids. V lost 7 bases to trimming and J lost 0 bases, with 18 bases between them. Germline CDR1 reads MGHRA; CDR2 reads YSYEKL. The CDR3 here is CASTPTPGFMNTEAFF. In DNA form, the CDR3 reads TGCGCCAGCACCCCCACGCCAGGCTTCATGAACACTGAAGCTTTCTTT.

The chain joins TRBV10-1 to TRBJ2-3; D might be TRBD2 (7 bases). Germline-derived CDR1 and CDR2 are WNHNN and SYGVQD (reference sequence). This CDR3 contains 16 residues. V was shortened by 2 bases and J by 5 bases, with 17 bases between the two germline ends. The DNA for the CDR3 is TGCGCCAGCAGTGAGGTCTCGGGGGGCCTCCGAGATACGCAGTATTTT. This encodes CASSEVSGGLRDTQYF.

This rearrangement joins TRBV30 to TRBJ1-3; TRBD1 is a possible D gene (5 bases). Germline lookup yields CDR1 GTSNPN and CDR2 SVGIG (reference sequence). The CDR3 is 16 amino acids. With 4 bases removed from V and 0 bases from J, the gap between germline ends came to 16 bases. The CDR3 reads CAWISRTTSSGNTIYF. The CDR3 DNA reads as TGTGCCTGGATTTCAAGGACAACAAGCTCTGGAAACACCATATATTTT.

V is TRBV2 and J is TRBJ1-1; D not resolved. The V end was cut by 7 bases, the J end by 4 bases, with 13 bases between. This CDR3 is built from 13 residues. Germline V gene data show CDR1 as SNHLY and CDR2 as FYNNEI. In nucleotides, the CDR3 is TGTGCCAGCACTTTCCCGGGAGGCACTGAAGCTTTCTTT. Protein product: CASTFPGGTEAFF.

The CDR3 DNA is TGTGCCAGCAGGTCGTTGCGTAACACTGAAGCTTTCTTT. Amino acid sequence: CASRSLRNTEAFF. The chain has TRBV27 and TRBJ1-1; D is unclear. Germline V gene data show CDR1 as MNHEY and CDR2 as SMNVEV (reference sequence). The CDR3 sequence is 13 residues long. The V end lost 6 bases, the J end lost 2 bases, and 10 bases lay between the germline ends.

This rearrangement joins TRBV19 to TRBJ2-7; 10 bases map to TRBD1. Germline V gene sequence: CDR1 LNHDA, CDR2 SQIVND (reference sequence). Trimming took 4 bases from V and 5 from J; bases not matched to a gene: 5. The CDR3 contains 14 residues. The CDR3 DNA reads as TGTGCCAGTAGTAAGGGACAGGGGCCAAACGAGCAGTACTTC. Its translation: CASSKGQGPNEQYF.

This chain uses TRBV5-1 with TRBJ2-7; D remains ambiguous. Deletions cut 0 bases from V and 1 base from J, with 11 bases between. The CDR3 contains 15 residues. Germline V gene lookup returns CDR1 SGHRS and CDR2 YFSETQ. The CDR3 bases are TGCGCCAGCAGCTTGGTCGGCAGCGTTTCCTACGAGCAGTACTTC. This encodes CASSLVGSVSYEQYF.